The sequence of this T cell receptor beta chain was determined in a study of T cells after posttransplantation cyclophosphamide. Study results and caveats: Recipient CMV seropositivity and CMV reactivation strongly tracked TRB clonality. Donor-recipient repertoire similarity was low at 1-2 months, rising over year one. Blood and skin or GI T cell repertoires showed limited TRB overlap.

Control samples came 1 year after myeloablative marrow transplants with methotrexate plus calcineurin inhibitor. As regards this clone: Its specificity is not known.

The CDR3 length is 13 residues. V was trimmed by 3 bases and J by 6 bases, leaving 11 bases between them. Germline CDR1 reads LNHDA; CDR2 reads SQIVND (reference sequence). Clones were sequenced by immunoSEQ multiplex PCR, and TCRdb holds only the in-frame ones, with some missing. This sample has 15,000 to 20,000 clones; around 86% occur once, and the top ten carry 3.5% to 4%. This material consisted of PBMCs, taken after an allogeneic stem cell transplant with a calcineurin inhibitor and methotrexate. This TCR derives from a male patient aged 45-59 years who received an allogeneic stem cell transplant from an unrelated donor, was CMV-positive, and had chronic GVHD only. A share of the T cells may be of graft donor origin. The chain is built from TRBV19 and TRBJ1-1; perhaps TRBD1 as D (5 bases). Here the CDR3 DNA reads TGTGCCAGTAGTATGGGGGGGTCATCTGAAGCTTTCTTT. The encoded protein is CASSMGGSSEAFF.